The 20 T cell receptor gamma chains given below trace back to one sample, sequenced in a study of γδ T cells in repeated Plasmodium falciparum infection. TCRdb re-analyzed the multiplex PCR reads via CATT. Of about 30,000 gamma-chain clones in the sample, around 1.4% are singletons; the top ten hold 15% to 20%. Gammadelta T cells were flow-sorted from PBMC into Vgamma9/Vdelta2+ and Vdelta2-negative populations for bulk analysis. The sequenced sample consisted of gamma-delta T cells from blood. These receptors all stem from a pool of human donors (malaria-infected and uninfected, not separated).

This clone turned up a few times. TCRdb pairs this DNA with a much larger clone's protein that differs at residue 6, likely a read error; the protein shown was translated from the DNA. The CDR3 is CALWGLYYKKLF. DNA for the CDR3: TGTGCCTTGTGGGGCCTCTATTATAAGAAACTCTTT. The J gene is TRGJ1 or TRGJ2, the V gene TRGV9. The J gene is not listed in TCRdb, so it was assigned here from a DNA match to germline. The CDR3 runs 12 residues. CDR1 and CDR2 (germline): GITISATS, ISYDGTV (reference sequence). Trimming at V came to 5 bases and at J to 4 bases, leaving 5 bases not matched to a gene.

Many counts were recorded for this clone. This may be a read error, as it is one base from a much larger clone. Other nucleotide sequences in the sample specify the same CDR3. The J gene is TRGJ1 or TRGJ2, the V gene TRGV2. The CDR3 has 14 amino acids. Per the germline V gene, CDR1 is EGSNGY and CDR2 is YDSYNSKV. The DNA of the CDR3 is TGTGCCACCTGGGACGGGCTAAATTATTACAAGAAACTCTTT. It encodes CATWDGLNYYKKLF.

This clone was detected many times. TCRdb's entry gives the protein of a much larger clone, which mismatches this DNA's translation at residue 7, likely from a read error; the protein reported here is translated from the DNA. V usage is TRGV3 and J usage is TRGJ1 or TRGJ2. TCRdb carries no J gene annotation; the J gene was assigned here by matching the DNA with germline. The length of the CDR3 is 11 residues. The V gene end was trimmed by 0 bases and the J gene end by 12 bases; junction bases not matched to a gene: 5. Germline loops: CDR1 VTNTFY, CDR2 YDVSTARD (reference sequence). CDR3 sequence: CATWDRSAKLF. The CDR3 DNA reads TGTGCCACCTGGGACAGGTCGGCGAAACTCTTT.

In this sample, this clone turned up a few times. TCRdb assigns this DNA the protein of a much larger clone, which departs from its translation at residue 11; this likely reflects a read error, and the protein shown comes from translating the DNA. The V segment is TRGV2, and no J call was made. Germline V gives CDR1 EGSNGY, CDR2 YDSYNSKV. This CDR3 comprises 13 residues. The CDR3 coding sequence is TGTGCCACCTGGGACGGGCCTGGTTATAAGGAACTCTTT. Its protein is CATWDGPGYKELF.

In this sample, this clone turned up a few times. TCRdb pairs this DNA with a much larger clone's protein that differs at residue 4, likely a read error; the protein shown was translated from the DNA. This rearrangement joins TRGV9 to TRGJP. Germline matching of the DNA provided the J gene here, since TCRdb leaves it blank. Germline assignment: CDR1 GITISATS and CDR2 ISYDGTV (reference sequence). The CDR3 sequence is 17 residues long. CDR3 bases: TGTGCCTTGCGGGAGGTCTTGGAGGAGTTGGGCAAAAAAATCAAGGTATTT. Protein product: CALREVLEELGKKIKVF.

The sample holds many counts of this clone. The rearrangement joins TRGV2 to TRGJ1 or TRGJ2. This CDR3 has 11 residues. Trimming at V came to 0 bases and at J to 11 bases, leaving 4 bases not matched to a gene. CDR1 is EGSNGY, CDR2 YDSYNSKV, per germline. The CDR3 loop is CATWDGTEKLF. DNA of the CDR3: TGTGCCACCTGGGACGGGACAGAGAAACTCTTT.

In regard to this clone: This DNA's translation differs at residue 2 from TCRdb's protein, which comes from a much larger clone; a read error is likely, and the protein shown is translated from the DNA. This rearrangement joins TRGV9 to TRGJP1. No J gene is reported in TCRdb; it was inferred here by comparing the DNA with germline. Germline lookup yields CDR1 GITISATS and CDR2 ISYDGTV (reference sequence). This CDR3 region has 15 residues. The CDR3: CTLWEVQLRGWFKIF. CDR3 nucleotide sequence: TGTACCTTGTGGGAGGTGCAGCTCCGAGGTTGGTTCAAGATATTT.

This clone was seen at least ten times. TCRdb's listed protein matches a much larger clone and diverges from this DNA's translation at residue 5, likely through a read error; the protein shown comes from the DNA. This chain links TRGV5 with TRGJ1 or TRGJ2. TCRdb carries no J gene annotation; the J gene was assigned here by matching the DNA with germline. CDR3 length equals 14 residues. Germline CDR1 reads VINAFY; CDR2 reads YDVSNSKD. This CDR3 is CATWGRPGSYKKLF. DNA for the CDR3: TGTGCCACCTGGGGCAGGCCAGGTAGTTATAAGAAACTCTTT.

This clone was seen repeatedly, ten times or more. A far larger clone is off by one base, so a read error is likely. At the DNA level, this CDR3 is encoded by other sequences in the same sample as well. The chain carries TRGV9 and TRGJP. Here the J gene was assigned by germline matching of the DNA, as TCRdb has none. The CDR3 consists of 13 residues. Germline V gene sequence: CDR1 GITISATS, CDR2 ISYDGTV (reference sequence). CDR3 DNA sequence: TGTGCGCAGGGAGAGTTGGGCAAAAAGATCAAGGTATTT. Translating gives CAQGELGKKIKVF.

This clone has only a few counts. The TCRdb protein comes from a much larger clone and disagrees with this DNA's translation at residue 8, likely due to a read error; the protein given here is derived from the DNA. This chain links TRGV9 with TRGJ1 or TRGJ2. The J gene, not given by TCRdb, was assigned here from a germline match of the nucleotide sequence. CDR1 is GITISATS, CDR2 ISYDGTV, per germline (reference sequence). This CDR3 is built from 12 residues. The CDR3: CALAPNYHKKLF. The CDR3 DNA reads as TGTGCCTTGGCACCCAATTATCATAAGAAACTCTTT.

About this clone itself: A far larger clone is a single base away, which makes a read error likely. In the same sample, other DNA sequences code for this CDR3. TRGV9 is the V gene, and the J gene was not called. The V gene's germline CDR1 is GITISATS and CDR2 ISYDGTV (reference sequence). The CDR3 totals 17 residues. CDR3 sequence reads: CALWEDLFQLGKKIKVF. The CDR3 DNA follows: TGTGCCTTGTGGGAGGACCTATTCCAGTTGGGCAAAAAAATCAAGGTATTC.

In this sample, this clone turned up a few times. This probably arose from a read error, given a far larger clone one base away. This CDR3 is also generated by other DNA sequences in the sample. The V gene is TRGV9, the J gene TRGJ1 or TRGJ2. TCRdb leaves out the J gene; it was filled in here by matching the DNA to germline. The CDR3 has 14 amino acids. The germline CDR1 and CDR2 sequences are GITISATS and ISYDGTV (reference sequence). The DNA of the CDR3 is TGTGCCCTGTGGGAACAACGGGGTTATTATAAGAAACTCTTT. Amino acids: CALWEQRGYYKKLF.

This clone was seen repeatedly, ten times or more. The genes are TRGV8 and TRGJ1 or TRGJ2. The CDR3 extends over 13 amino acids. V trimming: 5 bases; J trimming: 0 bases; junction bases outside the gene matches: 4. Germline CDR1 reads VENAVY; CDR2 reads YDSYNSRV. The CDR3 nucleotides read TGTGCCACCTGGGCCCCGAATTATTATAAGAAACTCTTT. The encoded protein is CATWAPNYYKKLF.

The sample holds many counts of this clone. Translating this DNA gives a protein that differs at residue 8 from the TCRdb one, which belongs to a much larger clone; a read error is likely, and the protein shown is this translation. CDR3 region: CALWVGWLKIF. The CDR3, as DNA: TGTGCCTTGTGGGTAGGTTGGCTCAAGATATTT. The chain carries TRGV9 and TRGJP1. The CDR3 totals 11 residues. From germline, CDR1 is GITISATS and CDR2 ISYDGTV (reference sequence).

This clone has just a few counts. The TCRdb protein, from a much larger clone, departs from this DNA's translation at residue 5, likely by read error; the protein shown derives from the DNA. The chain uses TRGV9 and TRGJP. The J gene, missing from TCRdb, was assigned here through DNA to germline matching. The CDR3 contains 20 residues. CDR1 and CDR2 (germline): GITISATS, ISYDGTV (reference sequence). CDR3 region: CALWKVPTWEKELGKKIKVF. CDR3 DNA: TGTGCCTTGTGGAAGGTCCCAACCTGGGAGAAAGAGTTGGGCAAAAAAATCAAGGTATTT.

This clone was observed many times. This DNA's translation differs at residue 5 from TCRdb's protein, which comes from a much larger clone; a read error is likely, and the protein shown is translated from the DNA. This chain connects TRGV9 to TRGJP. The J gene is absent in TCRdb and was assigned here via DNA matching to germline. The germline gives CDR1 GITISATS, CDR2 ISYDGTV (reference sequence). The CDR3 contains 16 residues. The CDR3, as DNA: TGTGCCTTGTGGGGGGTGTTAAGCTTGGGCAAAAAAATCAAGGTATTT. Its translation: CALWGVLSLGKKIKVF.

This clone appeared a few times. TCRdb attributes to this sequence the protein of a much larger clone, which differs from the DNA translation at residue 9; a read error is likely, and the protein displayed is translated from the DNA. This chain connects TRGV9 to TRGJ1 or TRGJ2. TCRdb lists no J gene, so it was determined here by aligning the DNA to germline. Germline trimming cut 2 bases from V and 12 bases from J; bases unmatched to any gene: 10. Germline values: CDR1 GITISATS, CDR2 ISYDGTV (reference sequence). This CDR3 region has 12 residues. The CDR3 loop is CALWEGHQVKLF. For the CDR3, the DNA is TGTGCCTTGTGGGAGGGACATCAGGTGAAACTCTTT.

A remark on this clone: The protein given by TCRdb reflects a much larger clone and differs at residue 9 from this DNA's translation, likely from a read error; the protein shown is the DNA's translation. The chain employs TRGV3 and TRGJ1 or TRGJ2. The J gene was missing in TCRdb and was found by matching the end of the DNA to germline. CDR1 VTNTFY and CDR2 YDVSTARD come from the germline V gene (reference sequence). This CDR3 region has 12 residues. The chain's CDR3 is CATWGSDYRKLF. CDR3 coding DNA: TGTGCCACCTGGGGCTCCGATTATAGGAAACTCTTT.

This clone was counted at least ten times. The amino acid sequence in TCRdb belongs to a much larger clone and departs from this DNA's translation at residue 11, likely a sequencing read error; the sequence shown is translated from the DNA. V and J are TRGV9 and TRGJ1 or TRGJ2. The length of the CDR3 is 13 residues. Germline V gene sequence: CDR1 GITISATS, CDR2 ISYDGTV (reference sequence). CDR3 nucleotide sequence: TGTGCCTTGTGGGAGGCGTACTCGTCTAAGGAACTCTTT. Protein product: CALWEAYSSKELF.

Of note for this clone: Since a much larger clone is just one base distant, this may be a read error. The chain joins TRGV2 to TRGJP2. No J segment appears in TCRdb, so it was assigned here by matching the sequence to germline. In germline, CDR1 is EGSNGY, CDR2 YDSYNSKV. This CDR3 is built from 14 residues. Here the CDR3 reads CATWDGLSDRIKTF. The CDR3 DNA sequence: TGTGCCACCTGGGACGGGCTCAGTGATAGGATCAAGACGTTT.